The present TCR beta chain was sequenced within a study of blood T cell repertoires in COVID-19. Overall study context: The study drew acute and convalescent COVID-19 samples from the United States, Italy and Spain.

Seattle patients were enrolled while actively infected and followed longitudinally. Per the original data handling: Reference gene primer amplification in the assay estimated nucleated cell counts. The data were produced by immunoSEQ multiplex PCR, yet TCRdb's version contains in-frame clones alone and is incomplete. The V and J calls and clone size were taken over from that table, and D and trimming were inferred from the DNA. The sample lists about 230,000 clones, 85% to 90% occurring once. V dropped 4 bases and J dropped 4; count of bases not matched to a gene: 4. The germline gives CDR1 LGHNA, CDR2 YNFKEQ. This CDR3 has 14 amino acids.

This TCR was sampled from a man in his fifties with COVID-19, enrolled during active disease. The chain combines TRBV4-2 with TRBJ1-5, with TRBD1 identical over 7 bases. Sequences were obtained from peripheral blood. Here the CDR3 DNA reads TGTGCCAGCAGCCGAGACAGGGTGAATCAGCCCCAGCATTTT. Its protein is CASSRDRVNQPQHF.